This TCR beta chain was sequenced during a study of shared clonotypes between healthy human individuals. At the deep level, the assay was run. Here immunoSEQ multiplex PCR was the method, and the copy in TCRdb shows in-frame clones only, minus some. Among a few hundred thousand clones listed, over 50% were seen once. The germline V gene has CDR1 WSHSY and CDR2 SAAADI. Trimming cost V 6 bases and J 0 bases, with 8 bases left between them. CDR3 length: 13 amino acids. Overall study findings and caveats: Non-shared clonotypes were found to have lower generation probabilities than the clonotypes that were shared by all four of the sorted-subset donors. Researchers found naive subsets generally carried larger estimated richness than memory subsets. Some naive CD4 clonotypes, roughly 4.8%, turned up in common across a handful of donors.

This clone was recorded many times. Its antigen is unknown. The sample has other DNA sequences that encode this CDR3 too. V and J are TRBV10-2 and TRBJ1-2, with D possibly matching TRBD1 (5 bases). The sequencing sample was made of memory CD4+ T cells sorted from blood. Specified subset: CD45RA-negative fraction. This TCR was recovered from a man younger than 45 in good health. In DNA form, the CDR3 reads TGCGCCAGCAGAGGCAGGGCTAACTATGGCTACACCTTC. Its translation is CASRGRANYGYTF.